This TCR beta chain came from a study of T-cell memory formation after mild COVID-19. The junction had 6 bases not matched to a gene; V was cut back by 2 bases and J by 2 bases. The CDR3 covers 16 residues. CDR1 and CDR2 (germline): MNHEY, SMNVEV (reference sequence). TCRdb fed the 5' RACE reads into MiXCR, producing one record per CDR3 protein. Among a few hundred thousand distinct CDR3 sequences, around a fifth were seen once, and the ten largest hold around 13%. With regard to this clonotype: Antigen: not known.

Study results and caveats: Clones contracting across day 15 to 85 had a balanced CD4/CD8 profile; later expanding clones leaned CD4+.

Sequenced: PBMCs or a T cell subset sorted from them (not recorded which). The source is an adult woman who had mild COVID-19 (a few samples of this study predate the infection). Cell type and time point are not known. The rearrangement uses TRBV27 and TRBJ2-7; 10 bases are a match to TRBD1. The CDR3 loop is CASSLQGQGSAYEQYF. CDR3 nucleotide sequence: TGTGCCAGCAGTTTACAGGGACAGGGGAGTGCCTACGAGCAGTACTTC.